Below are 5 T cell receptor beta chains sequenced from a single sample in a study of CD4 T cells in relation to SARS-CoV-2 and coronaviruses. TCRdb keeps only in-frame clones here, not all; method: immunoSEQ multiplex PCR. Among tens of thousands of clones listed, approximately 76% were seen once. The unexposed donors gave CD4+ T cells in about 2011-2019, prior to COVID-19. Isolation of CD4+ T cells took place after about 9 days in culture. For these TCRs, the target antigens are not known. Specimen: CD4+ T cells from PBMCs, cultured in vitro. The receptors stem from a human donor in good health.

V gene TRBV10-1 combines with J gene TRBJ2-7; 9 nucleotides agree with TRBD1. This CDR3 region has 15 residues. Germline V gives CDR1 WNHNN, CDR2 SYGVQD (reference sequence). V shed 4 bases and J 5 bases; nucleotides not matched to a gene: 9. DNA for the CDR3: TGCGCCAGCAGTGGCCCCGGGACAGGGATCAACGAGCAGTACTTC. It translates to CASSGPGTGINEQYF.

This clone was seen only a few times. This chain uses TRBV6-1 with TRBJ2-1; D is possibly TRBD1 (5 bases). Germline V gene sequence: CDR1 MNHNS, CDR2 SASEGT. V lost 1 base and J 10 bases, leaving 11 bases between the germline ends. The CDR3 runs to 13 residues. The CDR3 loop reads CASSEGRKGEQFF. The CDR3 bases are TGTGCCAGCAGTGAAGGCAGGAAGGGGGAGCAGTTCTTC.

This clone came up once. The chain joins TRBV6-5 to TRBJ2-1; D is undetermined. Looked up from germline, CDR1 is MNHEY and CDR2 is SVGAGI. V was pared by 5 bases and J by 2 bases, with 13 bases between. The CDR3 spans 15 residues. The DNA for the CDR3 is TGTGCCAGCAGTCTTAGCCGGGCTGCCTACAATGAGCAGTTCTTC. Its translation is CASSLSRAAYNEQFF.

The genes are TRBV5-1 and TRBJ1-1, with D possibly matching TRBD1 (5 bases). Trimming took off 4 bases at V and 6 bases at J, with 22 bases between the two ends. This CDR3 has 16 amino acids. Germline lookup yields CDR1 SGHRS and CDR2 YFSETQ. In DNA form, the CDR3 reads TGCGCCAGCAGCCGCCGATCCTTGAGCAGGGAGGCTGAAGCTTTCTTT. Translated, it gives CASSRRSLSREAEAFF.

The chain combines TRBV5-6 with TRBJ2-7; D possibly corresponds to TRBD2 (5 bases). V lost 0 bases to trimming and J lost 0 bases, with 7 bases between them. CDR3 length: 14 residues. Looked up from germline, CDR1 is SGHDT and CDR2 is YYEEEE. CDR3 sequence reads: CASSLGTLSYEQYF. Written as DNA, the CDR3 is TGTGCCAGCAGCTTGGGGACTCTCTCCTACGAGCAGTACTTC.